These 5 T cell receptor beta chains were sequenced from one sample in a study of cytomegalovirus exposure and HLA in healthy donors. Clones were read by immunoSEQ multiplex PCR, and TCRdb kept only the in-frame ones, dropping some. The sample contains roughly 90,000 clones, roughly 85% of which appear only once. The specimen sequenced was PBMCs. All receptors derive from a man aged 18 to 29 in good health and CMV-seropositive.

The rearrangement uses TRBV11-3 and TRBJ2-1; 12 bases are a match to TRBD2. Germline CDR1 and CDR2: SGHNT and YENEEA. The CDR3 runs 16 residues. The V and J ends lost 5 bases and 6 bases, in that order; junction bases with no gene match: 8. CDR3 protein: CASSLGTSGPFNEQFF. In nucleotides, the CDR3 is TGTGCCAGCAGCCTCGGGACTAGCGGGCCCTTCAATGAGCAGTTCTTC.

The V gene is TRBV19, the J gene TRBJ2-7; tentatively, D is TRBD2 (6 bases). Deletions cut 7 bases from V and 5 bases from J, with 12 bases between. CDR1 is LNHDA, CDR2 SQIVND, per germline (reference sequence). The CDR3 spans 12 residues. CDR3 coding DNA: TGTGCCAGTATCGGGGGAGTAAACGAGCAGTACGTC. Protein sequence: CASIGGVNEQYV.

The chain employs TRBV11-2 and TRBJ1-5; TRBD1 matches 9 bases. The ends lost 5 bases at V and 5 bases at J; junction bases unmatched: 7. Germline values: CDR1 SGHAT, CDR2 FQNNGV. The CDR3 loop spans 15 amino acids. The CDR3 reads CASSPGQGWYQPQHF. CDR3 DNA sequence: TGTGCCAGCAGCCCAGGACAGGGGTGGTATCAGCCCCAGCATTTT.

The CDR3 nucleotides read TGTGCCAGCACTCAGGGGATCAATCAGCCCCAGCATTTT. It encodes CASTQGINQPQHF. V gene TRBV6-5 combines with J gene TRBJ1-5; D is possibly TRBD1 (6 bases). Trimming shortened V by 7 bases and J by 3 bases, and 10 bases separated the two germline ends. Germline V gives CDR1 MNHEY, CDR2 SVGAGI. The CDR3 sequence is 13 residues long.

This chain links TRBV7-8 with TRBJ2-1, with TRBD2 as a possible D gene (6 bases). Germline loops: CDR1 SGHVS, CDR2 FQNEAQ. CDR3 size: 15 residues. Trimming shortened V by 5 bases and J by 4 bases, and 15 bases separated the two germline ends. The CDR3 reads CASSVGLGGYNEQFF. CDR3 bases: TGTGCCAGCAGCGTAGGACTGGGAGGTTACAATGAGCAGTTCTTC.